The rows below give T cell receptor beta chains drawn from one sample of a study of T-cell memory formation after mild COVID-19. MiXCR, applied by TCRdb to the 5' RACE reads, yields one record per CDR3 protein. This table has 150,000 to 200,000 distinct CDR3 sequences, 20% to 25% appearing once. The sequenced material came from PBMCs or a T cell subset sorted from them (not recorded which). These receptor sequences come from an adult woman who had mild COVID-19 (a few samples of this study predate the infection). Cell type and time point are not known. CDR3s include the opening cysteine and the closing phenylalanine or tryptophan. D genes are given only for firm matches. Rows give clone size only sometimes, using once, few, many, or a class for an expanded clone.

clone size	J gene	V gene	D gene	CDR3 protein	CDR3 DNA
NA	TRBJ2-5	TRBV6-6	TRBD2	CASSYSMSGGARETQYF	TGTGCCAGCAGTTACTCGATGAGCGGGGGGGCGCGGGAGACCCAGTACTTC
few	TRBJ1-1	TRBV7-6	TRBD1	CASSYRLGQGKAEAFF	TGTGCCAGCAGCTACCGGCTGGGACAGGGCAAAGCTGAAGCTTTCTTT
NA	TRBJ1-1	TRBV5-1	NA	CASSSGDSDYTEAFF	TGCGCCAGCAGCTCAGGGGATTCAGATTACACTGAAGCTTTCTTT
few	TRBJ1-4	TRBV25-1	TRBD1	CASSDRRQGEGEKLFF	TGTGCCAGCAGTGACCGACGACAGGGCGAAGGGGAAAAACTGTTTTTT
few	TRBJ1-2	TRBV29-1	NA	CSVNLSGYGYTF	TGCAGCGTTAACCTCTCGGGCTATGGCTACACCTTC
few	TRBJ2-4	TRBV4-2	NA	CASSALEGENIQYF	TGTGCCAGCAGCGCTCTGGAGGGCGAAAACATTCAGTACTTC
few	TRBJ1-5	TRBV11-2	NA	CASSLKPAGQPQHF	TGTGCCAGCAGCTTAAAGCCTGCGGGTCAGCCCCAGCATTTT
few	TRBJ2-5	TRBV12-3/TRBV12-4	TRBD1	CASSLYQGVQLGETQYF	TGTGCCAGCAGTTTGTATCAGGGGGTTCAGCTTGGTGAGACCCAGTACTTC
NA	TRBJ2-6	TRBV12-3/TRBV12-4	NA	CASSLLGDPRSGANVLTF	TGTGCCAGCAGTTTACTTGGGGACCCGAGATCTGGGGCCAACGTCCTGACTTTC
few	TRBJ1-1	TRBV24-1	NA	CATSDTDGYTEAFF	TGTGCCACCAGTGATACAGACGGTTACACTGAAGCTTTCTTT
few	TRBJ2-7	TRBV6-1	NA	CASSENPPDSPPYEQYF	TGTGCCAGCAGTGAAAACCCCCCGGACAGCCCGCCCTACGAGCAGTACTTC
NA	TRBJ2-7	TRBV4-1	NA	CASSQVGTSEQYF	TGCGCCAGCAGCCAAGTTGGAACGTCGGAGCAGTACTTC
NA	TRBJ2-1	TRBV20-1	TRBD2	CSAPGTSVYNEQFF	TGCAGTGCACCCGGGACTAGCGTATACAATGAGCAGTTCTTC
NA	TRBJ2-7	TRBV12-3/TRBV12-4	NA	CASSLSGGEQYF	TGTGCCAGCAGTTTGTCAGGAGGCGAGCAGTACTTC
few	TRBJ2-7	TRBV7-9	NA	CASSLEGEVYEQYF	TGTGCCAGCAGCTTGGAGGGGGAGGTTTACGAGCAGTACTTC
many	TRBJ2-1	TRBV4-3	TRBD2	CASSQDPGLAGVTYNEQFF	TGCGCCAGCAGCCAAGATCCTGGACTAGCGGGAGTGACCTACAATGAGCAGTTCTTC
NA	TRBJ1-5	TRBV6-6	NA	CASSSEGRWEPQHF	TGTGCCAGCAGCTCGGAGGGCCGGTGGGAGCCCCAGCATTTT
NA	TRBJ2-1	TRBV4-3	TRBD2	CASSLSGLAGQNEQFF	TGCGCCAGCAGCTTGTCGGGACTAGCGGGACAGAATGAGCAGTTCTTC
NA	TRBJ2-7	TRBV15	NA	CATSRGPTGFEQYF	TGTGCCACCAGCAGAGGCCCCACAGGGTTCGAGCAGTACTTC
NA	TRBJ2-3	TRBV4-3	NA	CASSQDVRGEGTDTQYF	TGCGCCAGCAGCCAAGATGTGCGGGGCGAAGGCACAGATACGCAGTATTTT
many	TRBJ2-3	TRBV7-9	TRBD2	CASSSFAGANADTQYF	TGTGCCAGCAGCTCCTTCGCGGGAGCGAACGCAGATACGCAGTATTTT
few	TRBJ2-3	TRBV5-1	TRBD1	CASSGGDRGPDTQYF	TGCGCCAGCAGCGGGGGGGACAGGGGGCCAGATACGCAGTATTTT
NA	TRBJ2-5	TRBV5-5	TRBD1	CASSSGQAYQETQYF	TGTGCCAGCAGCTCTGGACAGGCGTACCAAGAGACCCAGTACTTC
few	TRBJ2-7	TRBV29-1	TRBD2	CSVAGGQGTYEQYF	TGCAGCGTGGCGGGGGGGCAGGGGACCTACGAGCAGTACTTC